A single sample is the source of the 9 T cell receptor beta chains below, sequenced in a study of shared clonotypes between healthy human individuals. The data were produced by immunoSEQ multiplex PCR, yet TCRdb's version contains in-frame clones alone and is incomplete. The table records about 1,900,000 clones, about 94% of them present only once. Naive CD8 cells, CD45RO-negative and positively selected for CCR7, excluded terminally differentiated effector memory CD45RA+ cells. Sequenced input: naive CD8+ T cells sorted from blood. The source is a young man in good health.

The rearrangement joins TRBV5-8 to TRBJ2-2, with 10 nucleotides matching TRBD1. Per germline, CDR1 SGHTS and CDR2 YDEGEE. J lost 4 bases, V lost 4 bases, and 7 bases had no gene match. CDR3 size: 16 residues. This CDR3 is CASSAPGQGFTGELFF. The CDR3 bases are TGTGCCAGCAGCGCACCGGGACAGGGGTTCACCGGGGAGCTGTTTTTT.

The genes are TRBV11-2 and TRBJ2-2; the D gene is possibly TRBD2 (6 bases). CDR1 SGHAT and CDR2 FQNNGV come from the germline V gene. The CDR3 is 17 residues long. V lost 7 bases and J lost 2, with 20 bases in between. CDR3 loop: CASNLGPSGLNTGELFF. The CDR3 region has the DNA TGTGCCAGCAATCTAGGTCCCTCGGGACTCAACACCGGGGAGCTGTTTTTT. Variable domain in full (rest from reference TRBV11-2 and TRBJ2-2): EAGVAQSPRYKIIEKRQSVAFWCNPISGHATLYWYQQILGQGPKLLIQFQNNGVVDDSQLPKDRFSAERLKGVDSTLKIQPAKLEDSAVYLCASNLGPSGLNTGELFFGEGSRLTVL.

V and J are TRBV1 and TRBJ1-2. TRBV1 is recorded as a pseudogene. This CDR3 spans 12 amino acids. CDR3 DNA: TGCACCAGCAGCCAGAGAGGGAGTGGCTACACCTTC. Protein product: CTSSQRGSGYTF.

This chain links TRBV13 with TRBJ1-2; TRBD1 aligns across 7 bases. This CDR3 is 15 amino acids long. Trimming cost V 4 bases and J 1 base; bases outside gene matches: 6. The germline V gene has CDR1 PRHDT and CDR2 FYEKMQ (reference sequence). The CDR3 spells CASSSRDSINYGYTF. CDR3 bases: TGTGCCAGCAGCTCCCGGGACAGTATTAACTATGGCTACACCTTC.

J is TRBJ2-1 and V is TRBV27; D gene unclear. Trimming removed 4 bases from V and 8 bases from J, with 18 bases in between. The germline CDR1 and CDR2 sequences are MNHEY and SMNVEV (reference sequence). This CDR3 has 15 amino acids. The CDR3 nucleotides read TGTGCCAGCAGTTCCCCCGGATTGGTTACTGATGAGCAGTTCTTC. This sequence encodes CASSSPGLVTDEQFF.

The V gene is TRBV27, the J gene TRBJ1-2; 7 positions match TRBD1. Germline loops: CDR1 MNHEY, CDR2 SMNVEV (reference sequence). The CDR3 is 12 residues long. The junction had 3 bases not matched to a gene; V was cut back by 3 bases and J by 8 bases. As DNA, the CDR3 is TGTGCCAGCAGTTTGACAGGGCGCGGCTACACCTTC. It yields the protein CASSLTGRGYTF.

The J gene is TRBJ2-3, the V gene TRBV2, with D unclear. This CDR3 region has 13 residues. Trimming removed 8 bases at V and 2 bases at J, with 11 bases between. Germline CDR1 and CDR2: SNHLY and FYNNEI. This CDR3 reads CASLQPFTDTQYF. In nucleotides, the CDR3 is TGTGCCAGCCTCCAGCCATTCACAGATACGCAGTATTTT. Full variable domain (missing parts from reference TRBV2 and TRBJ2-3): EPEVTQTPSHQVTQMGQEVILRCVPISNHLYFYWYRQILGQKVEFLVSFYNNEISEKSEIFDDQFSVERPDGSNFTLKIRSTKLEDSAMYFCASLQPFTDTQYFGPGTRLTVL.

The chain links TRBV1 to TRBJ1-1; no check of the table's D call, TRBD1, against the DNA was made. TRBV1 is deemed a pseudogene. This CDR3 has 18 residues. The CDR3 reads CTSSQIPGDTYRNTEAFF. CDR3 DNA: TGCACCAGCAGCCAGATACCAGGGGATACTTATCGGAACACTGAAGCTTTCTTT.

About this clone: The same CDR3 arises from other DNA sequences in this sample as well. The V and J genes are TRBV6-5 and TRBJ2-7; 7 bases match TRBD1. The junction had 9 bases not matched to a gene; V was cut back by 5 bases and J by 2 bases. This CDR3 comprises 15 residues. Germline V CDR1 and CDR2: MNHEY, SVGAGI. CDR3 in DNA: TGTGCCAGCAGTCCACAGGGGATTAGCGCCTACGAGCAGTACTTC. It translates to CASSPQGISAYEQYF.